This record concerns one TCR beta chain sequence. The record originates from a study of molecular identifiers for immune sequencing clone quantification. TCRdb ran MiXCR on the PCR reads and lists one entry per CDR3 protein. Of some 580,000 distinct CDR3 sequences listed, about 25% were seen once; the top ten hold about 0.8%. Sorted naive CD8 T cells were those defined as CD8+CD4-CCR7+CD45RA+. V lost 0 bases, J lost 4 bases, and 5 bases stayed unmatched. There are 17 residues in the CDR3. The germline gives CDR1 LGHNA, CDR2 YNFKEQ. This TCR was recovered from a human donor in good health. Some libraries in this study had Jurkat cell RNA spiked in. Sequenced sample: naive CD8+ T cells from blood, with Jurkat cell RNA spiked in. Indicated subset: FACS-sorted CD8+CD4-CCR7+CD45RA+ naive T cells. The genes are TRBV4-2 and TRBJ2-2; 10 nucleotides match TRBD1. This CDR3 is CASSQDDRGLSTGELFF. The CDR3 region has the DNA TGTGCCAGCAGCCAAGACGACAGGGGGCTAAGCACCGGGGAGCTGTTTTTT.